This is a list of T cell receptor beta chains from one sample in a study of shared clonotypes between healthy human individuals. Assay: immunoSEQ multiplex PCR; the TCRdb copy retains only in-frame clones and omits some. The sample lists about 600,000 clones; around three quarters were seen once. The sample was PBMCs. The receptors were gathered from a woman aged 40 to 49 in good health. Some clones in this sample may be carry-over from other donors' samples. Each CDR3 is given with its conserved first and last residue. D genes are given only for firm matches. Not all rows give a size; the values are once, few, many and, for expanded clones, a class.

TRBD2,TRBJ2-2,TRBV7-2,.,TGTGCCAGCAGACTAGCGGGAGTGGTCACCGGGGAGCTGTTTTTT,CASRLAGVVTGELFF
.,TRBJ1-2,TRBV4-3,.,TGCGCCAGCAGCGCAAGGAGGGGCTATGGCTACACCTTC,CASSARRGYGYTF
.,TRBJ1-2,TRBV21-1,.,TGTGCCAGCAGCACAGCCAGACAGGAGTCTAACTATGGCTACACCTTC,CASSTARQESNYGYTF
.,TRBJ1-1,TRBV5-1,.,TGCGCCAGCAGGGGGTTAGAAACGGCGAACACTGAAGCTTTCTTT,CASRGLETANTEAFF
.,TRBJ2-7,TRBV7-8,many,TGTGCCAGCAGCTTGATGGGGGCCTCCTACGAGCAGTACTTC,CASSLMGASYEQYF
TRBD1,TRBJ1-2,TRBV9,.,TGTGCCAGCAGCGGCAGACAGGGTTTGGCTTATGGCTACACCTTC,CASSGRQGLAYGYTF
.,TRBJ1-1,TRBV28,.,TGTGCCAGCAGTTTAACACCATCTTTGGGCACTGAAGCTTTCTTT,CASSLTPSLGTEAFF
TRBD1,TRBJ2-7,TRBV2,.,TGTGCCAGCAGTCTTGGGACAGGTGGCCACGAGCAGTACTTC,CASSLGTGGHEQYF
TRBD1,TRBJ2-5,TRBV9,.,TGTGCCAGCAGCGCTCCGGGACAGGGGGAGACCCAGTACTTC,CASSAPGQGETQYF
.,TRBJ2-3,TRBV7-2,.,TGTGCCAGCAGTTCTAACGGGCGGGCCCGTTATACGCAGTATTTT,CASSSNGRARYTQYF
TRBD1,TRBJ1-4,TRBV28,.,TGTGCCAGCCGCCGGGACAGGGGAGCCACTAATGAAAAACTGTTTTTT,CASRRDRGATNEKLFF
TRBD1,TRBJ1-2,TRBV7-6,many,TGTGCCAGCAGCACAGGGGGCTATGGCTACACCTTC,CASSTGGYGYTF
.,TRBJ2-2,TRBV19,.,TGTGCCAGTAGTATAGGGTCCGGGACGGGCTCCACCGGGGAGCTGTTTTTT,CASSIGSGTGSTGELFF
.,TRBJ1-1,TRBV19,.,TGTGCCAGTAGTGTCCGGGACCCCCGTTCCGCTGAAGCTTTCTTT,CASSVRDPRSAEAFF
TRBD2,TRBJ2-1,TRBV4-1,.,TGCGCCAGCAGCCCAGGACTAGCGGACCACAATGAGCAGTTCTTC,CASSPGLADHNEQFF
TRBD1,TRBJ1-1,TRBV5-4,.,TGTGCCAGCACCCCGACAGGGGACACTGAAGCTTTCTTT,CASTPTGDTEAFF
.,TRBJ1-1,TRBV7-9,once,TGTGCCAGCAGCTCAGGGGTAAGAAACACTGAAGCTTTCTTT,CASSSGVRNTEAFF
.,TRBJ1-2,TRBV5-4,.,TGTGCCAGCAGGCAGAGGACAGCCAGGGTGCCGGGCTACACCTTC,CASRQRTARVPGYTF
.,TRBJ2-7,TRBV15,.,TGTGCCACCAGCAGAGTCTTGCCCGTGAGCTCCTACGAGCAGTACTTC,CATSRVLPVSSYEQYF
.,TRBJ2-4,TRBV6-6,.,TGTGCCAGCAGTTCTTGGTCAGGTAACATTCAGTACTTC,CASSSWSGNIQYF
.,TRBJ2-5,TRBV5-1,.,TGCGCCAGCAGCCCCGGGACACCCCAAGAGACCCAGTACTTC,CASSPGTPQETQYF
.,TRBJ2-3,TRBV4-1,.,TGCGCCAGCAGCGGATATGGGGGAGATACGCAGTATTTT,CASSGYGGDTQYF
TRBD2,TRBJ2-1,TRBV25-1,.,TGTGCCAGCAGTGAATCACTAGCGGGAGGGAATGAGCAGTTCTTC,CASSESLAGGNEQFF
.,TRBJ2-5,TRBV19,once,TGTGCCAGTAGTATAAGACCCAGGGTAGGAGAGACCCAGTACTTC,CASSIRPRVGETQYF
.,TRBJ2-2,TRBV19,few,TGTGCCAGTCGACTACAGGGTACCACCGGGGAGCTGTTTTTT,CASRLQGTTGELFF
TRBD1,TRBJ1-1,TRBV18,.,TGTGCCAGCTTTTGGACAGGGGGCACTGAAGCTTTCTTT,CASFWTGGTEAFF
.,TRBJ2-7,TRBV29-1,few,TGCAGCGGTTACTGGGACAAGGAGTACTTC,CSGYWDKEYF
TRBD1,TRBJ2-7,TRBV27,.,TGTGCCAGCAGAGAACAGGGGTCCTACGAGCAGTACTTC,CASREQGSYEQYF
.,TRBJ1-2,TRBV30,.,TGTGCCTGGAGTAGGAGGAACTATGGCTACACCTTC,CAWSRRNYGYTF
.,TRBJ2-1,TRBV27,.,TGTGCCAGCAGTTTCTCCGGGGAGATGGGCTCCTACAATGAGCAGTTCTTC,CASSFSGEMGSYNEQFF
TRBD1,TRBJ1-6,TRBV18,.,TGTGCCAGCTCACCGGACAGGGTTGGGAATTCACCCCTCCACTTT,CASSPDRVGNSPLHF
.,TRBJ1-3,TRBV27,.,TGTGCCAACCCCGATTGCGCAAGGCTACGGGTAGGTGGAAACACCATATATTTT,CANPDCARLRVGGNTIYF
.,TRBJ2-7,TRBV11-1,few,TGTGCCAGCAGCTTACTGGACAGACCATATTACGAGCAGTACTTC,CASSLLDRPYYEQYF
.,TRBJ2-3,TRBV30,.,TGTGCCTGGAGCCTCAAACTAGCAGATACGCAGTATTTT,CAWSLKLADTQYF
.,TRBJ2-6,TRBV19,.,TGTGCCAGTAGTACGAGATCGCGCTCTGGGGCCAACGTCCTGACTTTC,CASSTRSRSGANVLTF
.,TRBJ1-2,TRBV7-2,.,TGTGCCAGCAGCGCAACTTCGGAGGGTATAGGGGGCTACACCTTC,CASSATSEGIGGYTF
.,TRBJ1-1,TRBV11-2,.,TGTGCCAGCAGCCCTCTGCGGAACACTGAAGCTTTCTTT,CASSPLRNTEAFF